This TCR beta chain was observed in a study of blood T cell repertoires in COVID-19. V was pared by 6 bases and J by 0 bases, with 11 bases of the junction left unmatched. Germline values: CDR1 LNHDA, CDR2 SQIVND (reference sequence). The CDR3 has 19 residues. Original handling: Using reference gene primer amplification, nucleated cell counts were estimated. TCRdb keeps only in-frame clones here, not all; method: immunoSEQ multiplex PCR. V and J calls and clone size come straight from that table; D and trimming were deduced from the DNA. The sample lists about 100,000 clones, roughly 84% occurring once.

The sequenced sample consisted of peripheral blood. This TCR derives from a woman aged 80 or older with acute or convalescent COVID-19. This rearrangement joins TRBV19 to TRBJ2-1; 13 nucleotides align to TRBD2. Written as DNA, the CDR3 is TGTGCCAGTAGACGGGCCGGGACTAGCGGGGCGAGCTCCTACAATGAGCAGTTCTTC. It yields the protein CASRRAGTSGASSYNEQFF.